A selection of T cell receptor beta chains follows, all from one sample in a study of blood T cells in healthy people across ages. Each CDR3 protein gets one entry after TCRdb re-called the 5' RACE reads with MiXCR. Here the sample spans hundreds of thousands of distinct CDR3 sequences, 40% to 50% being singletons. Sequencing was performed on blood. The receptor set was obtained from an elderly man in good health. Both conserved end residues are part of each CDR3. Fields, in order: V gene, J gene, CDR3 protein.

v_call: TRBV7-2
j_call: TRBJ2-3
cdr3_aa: CASSSRLAGGCADTQYF

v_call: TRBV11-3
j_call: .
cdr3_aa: CASSLGLAGEGSYEQYF

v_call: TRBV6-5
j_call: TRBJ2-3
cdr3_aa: CATRTSTDTQYF

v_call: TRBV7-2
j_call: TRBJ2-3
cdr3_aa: CASSLKGPYTQYF

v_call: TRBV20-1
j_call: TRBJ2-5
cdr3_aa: CSASLAGGVETQYF

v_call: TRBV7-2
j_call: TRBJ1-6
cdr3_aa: CASSPDGGFNSPLHF

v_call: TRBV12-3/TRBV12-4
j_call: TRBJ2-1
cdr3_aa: CASSLARRNEQFF

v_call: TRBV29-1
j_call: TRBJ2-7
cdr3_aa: CSVPGLPRLNEQYF

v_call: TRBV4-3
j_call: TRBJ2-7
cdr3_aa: CASSQGVDRSYEQYF

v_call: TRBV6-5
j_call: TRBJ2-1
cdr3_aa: CASSPEAYNEQFF

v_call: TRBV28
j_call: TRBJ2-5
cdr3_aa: CASSQLGLAGDQETQYF

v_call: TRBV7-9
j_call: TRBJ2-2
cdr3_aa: CASRTKGGRTGELFF

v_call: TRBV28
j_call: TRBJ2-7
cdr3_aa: CASRGPRSYTNSDEQYF

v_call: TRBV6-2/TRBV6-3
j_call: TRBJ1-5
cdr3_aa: CASSSGQLNQPQHF

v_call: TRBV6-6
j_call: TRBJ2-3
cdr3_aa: CASTQTSATQYF

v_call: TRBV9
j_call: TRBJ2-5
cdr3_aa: CASSIREVVSNEQYF

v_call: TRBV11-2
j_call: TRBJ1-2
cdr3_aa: CASSFRGSGGYTF

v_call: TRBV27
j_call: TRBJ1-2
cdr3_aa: CASSLSPSYGYTF

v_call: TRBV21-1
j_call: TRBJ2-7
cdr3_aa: CASSKKGCGLAGAYEQYF

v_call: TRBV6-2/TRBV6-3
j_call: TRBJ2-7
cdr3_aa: CASSLTGQTYEQYF

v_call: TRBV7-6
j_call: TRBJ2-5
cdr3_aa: CASSLMGRAGGPETQYF

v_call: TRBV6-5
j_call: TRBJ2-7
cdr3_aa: CASSYLGRREQYF

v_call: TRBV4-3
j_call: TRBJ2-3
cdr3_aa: CASSQGTRDLNTQYF

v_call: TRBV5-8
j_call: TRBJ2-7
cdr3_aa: CASSLTFGGGPYEQYF

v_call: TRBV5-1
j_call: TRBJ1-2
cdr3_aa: CASSLGQGRVVGYTF

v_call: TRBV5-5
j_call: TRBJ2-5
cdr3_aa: CASSLEWQLETQYF

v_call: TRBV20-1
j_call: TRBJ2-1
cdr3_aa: CSATDRGRYNEQFF

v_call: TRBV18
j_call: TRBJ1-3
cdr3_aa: CASSPSTEGNTIYF

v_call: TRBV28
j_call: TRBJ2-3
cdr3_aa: CASRTGGADTQYF

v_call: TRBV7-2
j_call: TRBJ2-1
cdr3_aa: CASSPGGQQFF

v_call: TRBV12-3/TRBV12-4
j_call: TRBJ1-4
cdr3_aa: CASSLARIDRNEKLFF

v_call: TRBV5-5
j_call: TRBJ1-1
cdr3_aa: CASSLPGTAYTEAFF

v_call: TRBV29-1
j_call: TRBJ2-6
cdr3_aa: CSVEDRFSYSGANVLTF

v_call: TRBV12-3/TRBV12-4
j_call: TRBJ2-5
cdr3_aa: CASSQGQGEQETQYF

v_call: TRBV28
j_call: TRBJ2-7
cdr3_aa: CASSLRVRTSNYEQYF

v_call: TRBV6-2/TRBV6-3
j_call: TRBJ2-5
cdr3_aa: CASSWTQETQYF

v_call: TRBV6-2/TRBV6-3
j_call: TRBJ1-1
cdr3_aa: CASSVSGTEAFF

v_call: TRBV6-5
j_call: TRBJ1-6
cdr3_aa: CASSFTQGARPQNSPLHF

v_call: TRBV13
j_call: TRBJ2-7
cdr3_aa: CASSQAGQAYEQYF

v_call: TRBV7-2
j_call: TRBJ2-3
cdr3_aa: CASSTLAGAPDTQYF